The entry below gives a single TCR beta chain sequence along with its context. No antigen is known for it. CDR3 size: 15 residues. Germline CDR1 reads SEHNR; CDR2 reads FQNEAQ (reference sequence). With 5 bases clipped from V and 0 bases from J, the junction kept 7 bases outside the gene matches. The sample belongs to a study of OX40 agonist ivuxolimab in advanced cancers. Findings of the study overall: Among the least clonally expanded were partial responders at 0.1-3.0 mg/kg.

Clones were read by immunoSEQ multiplex PCR, and TCRdb kept only the in-frame ones, dropping some. The table shows more than 9,000 clones, with approximately 80% occurring only once. The gene calls are TRBV7-9 and TRBJ2-7; 7 bases fit TRBD1. This specimen was CD4+ or CD8+ T cells sorted from blood, taken in a trial of the OX40 agonist ivuxolimab. This clonotype was obtained from an adult with an advanced solid tumor such as melanoma, head and neck, liver or kidney cancer. The CDR3 DNA is TGTGCCAGCAGCCCCCCGACAGGGAGCTCCTACGAGCAGTACTTC. Encoded protein: CASSPPTGSSYEQYF. The complete variable domain, with remaining parts taken from reference TRBV7-9 and TRBJ2-7, reads DTGVSQNPRHKITKRGQNVTFRCDPISEHNRLYWYRQTLGQGPEFLTYFQNEAQLEKSRLLSDRFSAERPKGSFSTLEIQRTEQGDSAMYLCASSPPTGSSYEQYFGPGTRLTVT.